This T cell receptor beta chain was captured in a study of OX40 agonist ivuxolimab in advanced cancers. At the level of the study: Given to patients was ivuxolimab, an agonistic anti-OX40 (CD134) antibody. Patients in the trial were receiving intravenous ivuxolimab every 2 weeks, at doses of 0.01 to 10 mg/kg. Study-wide findings and caveats: People who partly responded at 0.1-3.0 mg/kg had some of the least clonal expansion seen.

Worth noting for this clone: The antigen is unknown.

The method was immunoSEQ multiplex PCR; TCRdb's version includes in-frame clones alone and lacks a portion of them. Seen here are 50,000 to 80,000 clones, 75% to 95% observed once, and the top ten hold 5.2%. The V gene lost 6 bases and the J gene lost 4 bases, with 15 bases spanning the gap. The CDR3 length is 14 residues. Germline loops: CDR1 MDHEN, CDR2 SYDVKM. This chain links TRBV28 with TRBJ1-1; the D gene is possibly TRBD1 (5 bases). Specimen: CD4+ or CD8+ T cells sorted from blood, collected in a trial of the OX40 agonist ivuxolimab. This clonotype originated in an adult with an advanced solid tumor such as melanoma, head and neck, liver or kidney cancer. CDR3 bases: TGTGCCAGCAGATCCCATTATAGGGGCACTGAAGCTTTCTTT. Its protein is CASRSHYRGTEAFF.